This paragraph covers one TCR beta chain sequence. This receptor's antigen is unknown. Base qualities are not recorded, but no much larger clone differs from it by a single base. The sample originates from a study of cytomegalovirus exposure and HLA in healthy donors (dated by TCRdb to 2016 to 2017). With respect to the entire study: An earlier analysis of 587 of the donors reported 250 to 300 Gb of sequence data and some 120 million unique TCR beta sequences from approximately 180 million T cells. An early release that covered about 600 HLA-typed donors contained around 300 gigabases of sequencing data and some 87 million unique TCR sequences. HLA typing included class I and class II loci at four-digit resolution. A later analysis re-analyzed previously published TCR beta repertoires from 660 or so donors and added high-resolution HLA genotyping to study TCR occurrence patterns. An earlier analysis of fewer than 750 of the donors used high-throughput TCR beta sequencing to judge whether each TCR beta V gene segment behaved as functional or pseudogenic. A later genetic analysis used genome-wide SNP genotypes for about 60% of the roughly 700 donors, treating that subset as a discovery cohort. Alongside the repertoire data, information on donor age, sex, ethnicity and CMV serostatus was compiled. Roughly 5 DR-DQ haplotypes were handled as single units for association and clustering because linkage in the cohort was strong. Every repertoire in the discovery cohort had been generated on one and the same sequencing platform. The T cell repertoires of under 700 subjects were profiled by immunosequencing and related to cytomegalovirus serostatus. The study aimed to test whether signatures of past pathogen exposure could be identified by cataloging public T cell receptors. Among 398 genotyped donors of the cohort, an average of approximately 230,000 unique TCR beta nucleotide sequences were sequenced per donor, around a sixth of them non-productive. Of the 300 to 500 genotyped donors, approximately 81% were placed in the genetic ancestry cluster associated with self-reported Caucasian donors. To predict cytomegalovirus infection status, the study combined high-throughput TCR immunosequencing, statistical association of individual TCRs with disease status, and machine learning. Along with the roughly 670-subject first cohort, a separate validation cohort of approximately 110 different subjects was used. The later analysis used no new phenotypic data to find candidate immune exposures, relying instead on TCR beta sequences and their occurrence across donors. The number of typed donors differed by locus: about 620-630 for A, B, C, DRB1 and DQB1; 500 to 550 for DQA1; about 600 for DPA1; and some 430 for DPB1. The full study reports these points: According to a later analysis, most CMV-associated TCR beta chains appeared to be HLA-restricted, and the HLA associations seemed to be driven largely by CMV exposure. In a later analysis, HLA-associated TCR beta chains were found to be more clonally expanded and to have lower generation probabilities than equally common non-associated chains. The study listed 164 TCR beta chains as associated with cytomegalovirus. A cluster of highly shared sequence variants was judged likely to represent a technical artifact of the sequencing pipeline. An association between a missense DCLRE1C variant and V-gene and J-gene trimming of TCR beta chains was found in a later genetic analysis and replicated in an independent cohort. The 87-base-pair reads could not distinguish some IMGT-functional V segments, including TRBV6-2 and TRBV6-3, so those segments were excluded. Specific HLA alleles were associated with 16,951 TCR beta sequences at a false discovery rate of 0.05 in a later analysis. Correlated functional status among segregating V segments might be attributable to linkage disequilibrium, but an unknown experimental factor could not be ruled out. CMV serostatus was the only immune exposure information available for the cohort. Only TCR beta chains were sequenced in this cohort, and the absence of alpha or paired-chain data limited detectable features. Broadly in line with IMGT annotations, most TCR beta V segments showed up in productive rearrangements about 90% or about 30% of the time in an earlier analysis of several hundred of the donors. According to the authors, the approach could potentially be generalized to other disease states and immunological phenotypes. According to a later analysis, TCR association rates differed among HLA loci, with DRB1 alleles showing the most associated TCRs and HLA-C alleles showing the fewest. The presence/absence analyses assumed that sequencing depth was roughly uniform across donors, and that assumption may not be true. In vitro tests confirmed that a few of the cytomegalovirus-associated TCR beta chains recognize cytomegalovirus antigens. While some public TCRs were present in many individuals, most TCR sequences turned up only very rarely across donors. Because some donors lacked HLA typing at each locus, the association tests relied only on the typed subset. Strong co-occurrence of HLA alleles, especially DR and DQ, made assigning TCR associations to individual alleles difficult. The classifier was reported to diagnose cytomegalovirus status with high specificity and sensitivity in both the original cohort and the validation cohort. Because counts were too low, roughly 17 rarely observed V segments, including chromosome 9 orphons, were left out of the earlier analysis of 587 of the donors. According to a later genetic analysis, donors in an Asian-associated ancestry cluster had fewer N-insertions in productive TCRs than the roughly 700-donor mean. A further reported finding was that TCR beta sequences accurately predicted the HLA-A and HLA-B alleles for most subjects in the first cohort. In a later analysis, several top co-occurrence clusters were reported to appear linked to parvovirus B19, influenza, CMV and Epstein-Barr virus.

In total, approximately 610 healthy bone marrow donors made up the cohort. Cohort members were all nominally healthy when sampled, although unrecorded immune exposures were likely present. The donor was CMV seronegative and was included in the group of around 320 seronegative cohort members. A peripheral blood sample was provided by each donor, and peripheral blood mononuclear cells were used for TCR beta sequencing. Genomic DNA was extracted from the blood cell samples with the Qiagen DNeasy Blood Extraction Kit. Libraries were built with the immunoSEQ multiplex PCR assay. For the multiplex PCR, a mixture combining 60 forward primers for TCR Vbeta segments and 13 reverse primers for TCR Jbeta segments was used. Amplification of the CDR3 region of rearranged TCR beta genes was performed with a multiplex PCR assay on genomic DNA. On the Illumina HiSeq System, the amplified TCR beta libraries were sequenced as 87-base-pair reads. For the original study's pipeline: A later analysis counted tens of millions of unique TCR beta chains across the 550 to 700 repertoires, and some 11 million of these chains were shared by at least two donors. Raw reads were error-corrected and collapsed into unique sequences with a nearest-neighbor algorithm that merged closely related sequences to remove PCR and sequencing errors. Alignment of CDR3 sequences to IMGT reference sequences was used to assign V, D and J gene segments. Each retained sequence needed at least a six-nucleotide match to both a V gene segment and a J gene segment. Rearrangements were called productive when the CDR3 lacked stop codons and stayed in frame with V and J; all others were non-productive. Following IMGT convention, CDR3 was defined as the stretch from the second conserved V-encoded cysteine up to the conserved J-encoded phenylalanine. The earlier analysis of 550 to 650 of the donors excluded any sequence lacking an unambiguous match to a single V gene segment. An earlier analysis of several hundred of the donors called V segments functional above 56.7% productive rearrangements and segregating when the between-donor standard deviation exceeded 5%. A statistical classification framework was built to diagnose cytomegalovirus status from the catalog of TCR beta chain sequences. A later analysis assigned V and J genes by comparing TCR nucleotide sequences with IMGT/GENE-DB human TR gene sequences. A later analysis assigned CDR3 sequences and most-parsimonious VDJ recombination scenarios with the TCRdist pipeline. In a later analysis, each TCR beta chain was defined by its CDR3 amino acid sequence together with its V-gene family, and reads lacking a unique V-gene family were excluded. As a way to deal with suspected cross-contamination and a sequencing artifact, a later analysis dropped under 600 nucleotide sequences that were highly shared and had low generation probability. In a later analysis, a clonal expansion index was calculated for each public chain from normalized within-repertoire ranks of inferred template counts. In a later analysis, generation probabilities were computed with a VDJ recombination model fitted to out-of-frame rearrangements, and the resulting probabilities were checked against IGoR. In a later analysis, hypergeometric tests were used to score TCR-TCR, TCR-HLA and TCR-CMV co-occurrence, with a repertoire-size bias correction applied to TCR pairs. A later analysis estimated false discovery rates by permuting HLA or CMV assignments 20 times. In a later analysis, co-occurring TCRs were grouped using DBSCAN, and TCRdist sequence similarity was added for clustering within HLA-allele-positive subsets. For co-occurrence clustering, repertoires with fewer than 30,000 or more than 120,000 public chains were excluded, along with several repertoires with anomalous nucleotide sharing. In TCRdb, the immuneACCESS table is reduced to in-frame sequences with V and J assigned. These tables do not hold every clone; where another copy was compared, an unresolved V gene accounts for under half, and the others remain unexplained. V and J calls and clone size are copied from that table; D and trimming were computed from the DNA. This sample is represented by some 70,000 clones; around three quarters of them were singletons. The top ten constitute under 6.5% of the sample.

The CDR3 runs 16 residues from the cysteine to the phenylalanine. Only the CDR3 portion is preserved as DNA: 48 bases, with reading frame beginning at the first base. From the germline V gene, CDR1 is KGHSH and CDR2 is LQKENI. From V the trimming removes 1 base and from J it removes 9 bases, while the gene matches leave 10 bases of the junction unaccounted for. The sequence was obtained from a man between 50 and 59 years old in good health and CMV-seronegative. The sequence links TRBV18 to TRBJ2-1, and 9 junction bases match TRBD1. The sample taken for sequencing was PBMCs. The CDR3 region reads CASSPQAYRGPGEQFF. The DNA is TGTGCCAGCTCACCACAAGCATACAGGGGGCCGGGTGAGCAGTTCTTC. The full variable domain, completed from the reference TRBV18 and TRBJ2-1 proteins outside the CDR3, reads NAGVMQNPRHLVRRRGQEARLRCSPMKGHSHVYWYRQLPEEGLKFMVYLQKENIIDESGMPKERFSAEFPKEGPSILRIQQVVRGDSAAYFCASSPQAYRGPGEQFFGPGTRLTVL.